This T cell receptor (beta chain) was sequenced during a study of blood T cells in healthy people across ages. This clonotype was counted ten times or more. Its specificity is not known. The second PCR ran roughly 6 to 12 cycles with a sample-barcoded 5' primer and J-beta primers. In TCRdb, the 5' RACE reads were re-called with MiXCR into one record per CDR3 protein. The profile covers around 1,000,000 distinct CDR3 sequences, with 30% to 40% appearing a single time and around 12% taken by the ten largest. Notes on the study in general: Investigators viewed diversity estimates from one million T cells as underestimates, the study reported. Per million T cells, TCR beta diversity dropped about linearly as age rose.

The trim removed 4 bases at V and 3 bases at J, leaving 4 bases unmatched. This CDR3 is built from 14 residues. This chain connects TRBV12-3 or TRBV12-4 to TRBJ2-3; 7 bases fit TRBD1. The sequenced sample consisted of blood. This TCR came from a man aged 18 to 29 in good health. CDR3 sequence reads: CASSSRDSTDTQYF. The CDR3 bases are TGTGCCAGCAGTTCCCGGGACAGTACAGATACGCAGTATTTT.